These 5 T cell receptor beta chains came from one sample sequenced in a study of CD8 T cells in Susac syndrome. An amount of RNA that ranged from about 0.45 to 1 ug was reverse transcribed with random hexamers. MiXCR, run by TCRdb on the immunoSEQ multiplex PCR reads, gives a single entry per CDR3 protein. Here the sample spans 150,000 to 200,000 distinct CDR3 sequences, approximately 95% being singletons. The sample taken for sequencing was CD4+ T cells from PBMCs. The receptor set was obtained from a human donor with multiple sclerosis.

J is TRBJ2-3 and V is TRBV19; 9 bases align to TRBD2. Per the germline V gene, CDR1 is LNHDA and CDR2 is SQIVND (reference sequence). This CDR3 spans 15 amino acids. The V and J ends lost 5 bases and 5 bases, in that order; junction bases with no gene match: 8. The CDR3 DNA follows: TGTGCCAGTAGTCCTCCCCAGCGGGAGGAAGATACGCAGTATTTT. It encodes CASSPPQREEDTQYF.

The V gene is TRBV3-1, the J gene TRBJ1-3, with no clear D. With 4 bases removed from V and 5 bases from J, the gap between germline ends came to 12 bases. Germline loops: CDR1 LGHDT, CDR2 YNNKEL (reference sequence). This CDR3 has 14 residues. CDR3 protein: CASSPAEARNTIYF. The DNA of the CDR3 is TGTGCCAGCAGCCCGGCGGAGGCTAGAAACACCATATATTTT.

The rearrangement joins TRBV27 to TRBJ2-5; tentatively, D is TRBD1 (6 bases). V lost 2 bases and J 6 bases, leaving 13 bases between the germline ends. This CDR3 is built from 14 residues. Looked up from germline, CDR1 is MNHEY and CDR2 is SMNVEV (reference sequence). The CDR3 nucleotides read TGTGCCAGCAGTTTAATTCCAGGGACAAAGACCCAGTACTTC. Translation gives CASSLIPGTKTQYF.

The chain employs TRBV5-1 and TRBJ1-4, with 8 nucleotides matching TRBD1. CDR1 and CDR2 (germline): SGHRS, YFSETQ. V gave up 5 bases and J gave up 10 bases; unmatched junction bases: 1. The CDR3 runs to 11 residues. The CDR3 protein is CASRGTGKLFF. The CDR3 region has the DNA TGCGCCAGCAGAGGGACAGGAAAACTGTTTTTT.

This chain joins TRBV4-1 and TRBJ1-1; D unresolved. The CDR3 runs 14 residues. The germline V and J ends were trimmed by 0 bases and 5 bases, with 10 bases remaining between them. The V gene's germline CDR1 is MGHRA and CDR2 YSYEKL. This CDR3 reads CASSQDRRVTEAFF. In nucleotides, the CDR3 is TGCGCCAGCAGCCAAGATCGGAGAGTGACTGAAGCTTTCTTT.